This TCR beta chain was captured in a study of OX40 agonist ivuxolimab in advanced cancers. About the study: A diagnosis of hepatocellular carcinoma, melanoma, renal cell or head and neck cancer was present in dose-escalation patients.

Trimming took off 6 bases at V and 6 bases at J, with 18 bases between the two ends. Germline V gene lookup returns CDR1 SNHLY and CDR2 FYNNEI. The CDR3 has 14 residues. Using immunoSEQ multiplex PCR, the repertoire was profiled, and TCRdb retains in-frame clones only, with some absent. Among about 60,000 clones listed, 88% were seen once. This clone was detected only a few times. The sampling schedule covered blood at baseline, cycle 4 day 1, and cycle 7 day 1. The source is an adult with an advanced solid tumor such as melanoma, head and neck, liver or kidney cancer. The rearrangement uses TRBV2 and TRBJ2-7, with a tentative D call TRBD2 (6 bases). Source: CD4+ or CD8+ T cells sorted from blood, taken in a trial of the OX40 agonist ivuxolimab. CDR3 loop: CASRASLAGREQYF. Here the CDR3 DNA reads TGTGCCAGCAGGGCATCACTAGCTGGGCGCGAGCAGTACTTC.